The TCR beta chain described here comes from a study of CD8 T cells in Susac syndrome. Study results and limitations: Clonal expansion was not seen in any Susac syndrome CD4+ T cell repertoire.

With random hexamers, reverse transcription was performed on roughly 0.5 to 1 ug of RNA. One entry per CDR3 protein, called by TCRdb with MiXCR from the immunoSEQ multiplex PCR reads. The data show about 180,000 distinct CDR3 sequences, with about 96% seen just once and about 0.12% held by the top ten. A word on this clonotype: Its antigen is unidentified.

Sequencing of TCR beta, carried out with a high-throughput approach, was applied to CD8+ and CD4+ T cells from the blood. The authors negatively isolated CD8+ and CD4+ T cells and FACS-enriched TEMRA cells. Germline values: CDR1 SQVTM, CDR2 ANQGSEA. The CDR3 sequence is 13 residues long. The ends were cut back, 0 bases at V and 7 bases at J, with 9 bases in the middle. This sequence joins TRBV29-1 and TRBJ2-2; D is uncertain. Material: CD4+ T cells from PBMCs. The TCR comes from a human donor with Susac syndrome. The CDR3 DNA reads TGCAGCGTTGAAGATCGGCCAAACGGGGAGCTGTTTTTT. Protein sequence: CSVEDRPNGELFF.